The 20 T cell receptor beta chains reported below all come from one sample, sequenced in a study of response to subunit inactivated influenza vaccine. From the RT-PCR reads, TCRdb called clonotypes with MiXCR, one entry per CDR3 protein. The repertoire has 530,000 or so distinct CDR3 sequences, over 25% of them found once; the top ten carry over 1.5%. Material: CD4+ T cells sorted from PBMCs, obtained around 5 days after vaccination. These TCRs come from a man aged 50 to 59 who received an inactivated influenza vaccine.

The chain is built from TRBV10-3 and TRBJ2-2, with 7 bases lining up with TRBD1. J was trimmed by 5 bases and V by 10 bases; bases with no gene match: 19. This CDR3 comprises 17 residues. Germline CDR1 reads ENHRY; CDR2 reads SYGVKD. DNA of the CDR3: TGTGCCACCACCGCCCAGGCCCCAAACAGGGGAACCGGGGAGCTGTTTTTT. This codes for CATTAQAPNRGTGELFF.

This clonotype has at least ten counts. The V call is TRBV4-3, the J call TRBJ2-7; no clear D gene. V lost 0 bases and J 7 bases, leaving 10 bases between the germline ends. CDR3 length equals 13 residues. Germline V CDR1 and CDR2: LGHNA, YSLEER. The CDR3 nucleotides read TGCGCCAGCAGCCAAGATCACCGACGGGAGCAGTACTTC. Its protein product is CASSQDHRREQYF.

The V call is TRBV6-1, the J call TRBJ2-7, with D perhaps matching TRBD1 or TRBD2 (6 bases each). V was pared by 7 bases and J by 4 bases, with 17 bases between. Germline lookup yields CDR1 MNHNS and CDR2 SASEGT. The CDR3 sequence is 14 residues long. The CDR3 DNA is TGTGCCAGCACCGCCTATACAGGGACTTACGAGCAGTACTTC. Translation: CASTAYTGTYEQYF.

This clonotype was picked up a small number of times. The chain has TRBV6-1 and TRBJ1-2; TRBD1 matches 9 bases. Germline V gene sequence: CDR1 MNHNS, CDR2 SASEGT. V lost 6 bases to trimming and J lost 0 bases; unmatched junction nucleotides: 5. The CDR3 consists of 15 residues. The CDR3 coding sequence is TGTGCCAGCAGAGAGAGACAGGGGGCTAACTATGGCTACACCTTC. It translates to CASRERQGANYGYTF.

The chain combines TRBV12-3 or TRBV12-4 with TRBJ2-1; 7 nucleotides agree with TRBD2. The CDR3 is 14 residues long. The junction had 6 bases not matched to a gene; V was cut back by 6 bases and J by 4 bases. CDR3 protein: CASSQSGLYNEQFF. In nucleotides, the CDR3 is TGTGCCAGCAGCCAATCGGGACTATACAATGAGCAGTTCTTC.

The gene calls are TRBV6-1 and TRBJ1-1, with 7 bases identical to TRBD1. CDR1 and CDR2 from the germline V gene are MNHNS and SASEGT. J gave up 3 bases and V 7 bases, and 11 bases lay outside the gene matches. This CDR3 spans 15 amino acids. The CDR3 DNA follows: TGTGCCAGCACCTATCGTTGGACAGGCTACACTGAAGCTTTCTTT. It codes for CASTYRWTGYTEAFF.

This clonotype was seen many times. This sequence joins TRBV5-1 and TRBJ2-7, with 10 bases fitting TRBD1. CDR3 size: 16 residues. Germline CDR1 reads SGHRS; CDR2 reads YFSETQ. With 5 bases clipped from V and 7 bases from J, the junction kept 15 bases outside the gene matches. This CDR3 is CASSSLTGTGVGEQYF. The CDR3 nucleotides read TGCGCCAGCAGTTCTCTTACCGGGACAGGGGTGGGAGAGCAGTACTTC.

CDR3 amino acids: CASSASGRANIQYF. DNA of the CDR3: TGTGCCAGCAGCGCTAGCGGGAGAGCTAACATTCAGTACTTC. The chain carries TRBV9 and TRBJ2-4, with 10 bases that match TRBD2. The CDR3 spans 14 residues. Per germline, CDR1 SGDLS and CDR2 YYNGEE. V dropped 3 bases and J dropped 7; count of bases not matched to a gene: 4.

This chain joins TRBV7-9 and TRBJ2-5, with 8 bases lining up with TRBD1. V lost 1 base to trimming and J lost 3 bases; unmatched junction nucleotides: 10. Germline values: CDR1 SEHNR, CDR2 FQNEAQ (reference sequence). The CDR3 runs 17 residues. The CDR3 region is CASSLDFGTGIKETQYF. DNA for the CDR3: TGTGCCAGCAGCTTAGACTTTGGGACAGGAATTAAAGAGACCCAGTACTTC.

This clonotype appeared a few times. Mismatch with germline at one junction end may stem from a read error. The rearrangement links TRBV3-1 to TRBJ1-2, with no clear D. The germline gives CDR1 LGHDT, CDR2 YNNKEL (reference sequence). This CDR3 region has 13 residues. The chain's CDR3 is CASSQETTYDYTF. For the CDR3, the DNA is TGTGCCAGCAGCCAAGAGACAACTTATGACTACACCTTC.

The chain recombines TRBV7-2 with TRBJ2-1; TRBD1 matches at 8 bases. CDR1 and CDR2 (germline): SGHTA, FQGNSA. V dropped 4 bases and J dropped 6; count of bases not matched to a gene: 8. CDR3 length equals 15 residues. The CDR3 sequence: CASSSRTGQSNEQFF. The DNA of the CDR3 is TGTGCCAGCAGCTCTCGGACAGGGCAATCCAATGAGCAGTTCTTC.

This clonotype was seen a handful of times. Here the CDR3 DNA reads TGTGCCAGCAGCGTACTAGTTGACTCAGATACGCAGTATTTT. Translated: CASSVLVDSDTQYF. The chain is built from TRBV9 and TRBJ2-3, with unresolved D. V was shortened by 1 base and J by 4 bases, with 10 bases between the two germline ends. CDR1 and CDR2 from the germline V gene are SGDLS and YYNGEE. The CDR3 covers 14 residues.

This chain connects TRBV11-1 to TRBJ2-1; 8 nucleotides match TRBD2. V shed 6 bases and J 4 bases; nucleotides not matched to a gene: 11. CDR1 SGHAT and CDR2 FQDESV come from the germline V gene (reference sequence). The CDR3 runs 16 residues. This CDR3 is CASSPTGVAGYNEQFF. In DNA, the CDR3 is TGTGCCAGCAGTCCTACCGGGGTAGCGGGATACAATGAGCAGTTCTTC. The whole variable domain, remainder taken from reference TRBV11-1 and TRBJ2-1, is EAEVAQSPRYKITEKSQAVAFWCDPISGHATLYWYRQILGQGPELLVQFQDESVVDDSQLPKDRFSAERLKGVDSTLKIQPAELGDSAMYLCASSPTGVAGYNEQFFGPGTRLTVL.

This clonotype has just a few counts. The V gene is TRBV6-5, the J gene TRBJ1-6; tentative D call: TRBD1 (5 bases). Trimming removed 8 bases at V and 8 bases at J, with 16 bases between. CDR1 and CDR2 (germline): MNHEY, SVGAGI. This CDR3 has 14 residues. The chain's CDR3 is CASRWGLRDSPLHF. DNA of the CDR3: TGTGCCAGCCGTTGGGGGTTACGAGATTCACCCCTCCACTTT.

CDR3 in amino acids: CASGTLGNEQFF. CDR3 nucleotide sequence: TGTGCCAGCGGGACCCTGGGCAATGAGCAGTTCTTC. V gene TRBV7-8 combines with J gene TRBJ2-1; D may correspond to TRBD1 or TRBD2 (5 bases each). The CDR3 is 12 amino acids. The V end was cut by 8 bases, the J end by 6 bases, with 11 bases between. The V gene's germline CDR1 is SGHVS and CDR2 FQNEAQ.

The rearrangement links TRBV20-1 to TRBJ2-5; perhaps D is TRBD1 or TRBD2 (5 bases each). The CDR3 sequence is 12 residues long. Trimming removed 6 bases from V and 4 bases from J, with 12 bases in between. CDR1 DFQATT and CDR2 SNEGSKA come from the germline V gene (reference sequence). The CDR3 protein is CSARDVVETQYF. In nucleotides, the CDR3 is TGCAGTGCCAGGGACGTGGTAGAGACCCAGTACTTC.

V is TRBV11-1 and J is TRBJ2-2; maybe TRBD2 (5 bases). V lost 1 base, J lost 2 bases, and 20 bases lay in between. Germline V CDR1 and CDR2: SGHAT, FQDESV (reference sequence). This CDR3 contains 19 residues. The chain's CDR3 is CASSLVFWERPRNTGELFF. CDR3 in DNA: TGTGCCAGCAGCTTAGTATTTTGGGAGCGACCCCGAAACACCGGGGAGCTGTTTTTT.

V usage is TRBV12-3 or TRBV12-4 and J usage is TRBJ2-1; D gene unclear. The CDR3 has 16 amino acids. Deletions cut 3 bases from V and 5 bases from J, with 17 bases between. DNA of the CDR3: TGTGCCAGCAGTTTTCTTATTGGTGGCACCGACAATGAGCAGTTCTTC. It codes for CASSFLIGGTDNEQFF.

The chain uses TRBV4-3 and TRBJ2-3, with D perhaps given as TRBD1 or TRBD2 (6 bases each). Trimming took off 0 bases at V and 4 bases at J, with 20 bases between the two ends. The germline CDR1 and CDR2 sequences are LGHNA and YSLEER. CDR3 size: 18 residues. The CDR3: CASSQEAVRGDFADTQYF. The CDR3 coding sequence is TGCGCCAGCAGCCAAGAAGCCGTTAGGGGGGACTTCGCAGATACGCAGTATTTT.

The chain joins TRBV9 to TRBJ1-1; D is unresolved. CDR1 SGDLS and CDR2 YYNGEE come from the germline V gene. The CDR3 contains 14 residues. Trimming took 2 bases from V and 1 from J, leaving 9 bases between them. CDR3 in DNA: TGTGCCAGCAGCGTGTCGGATCAGAACACTGAAGCTTTCTTT. This translates into CASSVSDQNTEAFF.